This T cell receptor (beta chain) was profiled in a study of blood T cell repertoires in COVID-19. Study as a whole: Material from acute and convalescent COVID-19 was sourced from the United States, Italy and Spain. The analysed material was cDNA or gDNA that came from T cells, B-cell-depleted T cells, or PBMCs.

CDR3 length equals 13 residues. Trimming removed 0 bases from V and 1 base from J, with 3 bases in between. Seattle cases were enrolled at active infection and followed longitudinally. Original processing methods: Estimated nucleated cell counts came from reference gene primer amplification. Profiling relied on immunoSEQ multiplex PCR, and the TCRdb table lists in-frame clones only, not all of them. The DNA was the basis for D and trimming; V, J and clone size are from that table. The sample lists fewer than 300,000 clones, 80% to 90% occurring once. The sample was peripheral blood. The V call is TRBV23-1, the J call TRBJ2-5; no definite D call. TRBV23-1 is designated an ORF whose function remains uncertain. This clonotype originated in a woman between 50 and 59 years old with COVID-19, enrolled during active disease. The CDR3 loop reads CASSQSAQETQYF. DNA for the CDR3: TGCGCCAGCAGTCAATCGGCCCAAGAGACCCAGTACTTC.